This passage covers 13 T cell receptor beta chains from one sample sequenced in a study of CD8 T cells in ankylosing spondylitis (dated 2017 in TCRdb). Library method: 5' RACE. Reads for this sample came from an Illumina HiSeq 2500. TCRdb reran the public reads through fastp at Q25 and MiXCR, keeping productive beta chains. Rows are combined by CDR3 protein, so each entry shows the most common genes and DNA. The sample table contains about 39,000 distinct CDR3 sequences; only one count was recorded for 10% of them. The ten largest make up about 16% of the sample. The sequenced material came from blood, either unsorted or a sorted T cell fraction (not recorded which). All receptors come from a male donor with ankylosing spondylitis or in good health (not recorded which).

This clonotype has ten or more counts. The chain employs TRBV27 and TRBJ2-7; a weak D match, TRBD2 (5 bases). V lost 8 bases and J lost 0, with 14 bases in between. This CDR3 contains 14 residues. Germline-derived CDR1 and CDR2 are MNHEY and SMNVEV (reference sequence). For the CDR3, the DNA is TGTGCCAGCGGGAGCGGTCTGACCTCCTACGAGCAGTACTTC. This sequence encodes CASGSGLTSYEQYF.

This clonotype was detected ten times or more. DNA of the CDR3: TGTGCCAGCAGCCAAGTTGGGACTAGCGAAGAGACCCAGTACTTC. It encodes CASSQVGTSEETQYF. The V gene is TRBV3-1, the J gene TRBJ2-5, with TRBD2 matching 10 bases. After removal of 1 base from V and 3 bases from J, the junction contained 2 bases not matched to a gene. Germline loops: CDR1 LGHDT, CDR2 YNNKEL (reference sequence). The CDR3 is 15 amino acids.

This clonotype was recorded at least ten times. The rearrangement links TRBV7-2 to TRBJ2-7, with a tentative D call TRBD2 (6 bases). The CDR3 spans 16 residues. In germline, CDR1 is SGHTA, CDR2 FQGNSA. Deletions cut 1 base from V and 0 bases from J, with 13 bases between. In DNA, the CDR3 is TGTGCCAGCAGCTTAGACGGTAGCGGCTTCTCCTACGAGCAGTACTTC. It translates to CASSLDGSGFSYEQYF.

CDR3 bases: TGTGCCAGCAGCTTCGGGACTAGCGAAACCTACGAGCAGTACTTC. It codes for CASSFGTSETYEQYF. The J gene is TRBJ2-7, the V gene TRBV7-8, with 10 bases aligning to TRBD2. Germline-derived CDR1 and CDR2 are SGHVS and FQNEAQ. The CDR3 runs to 15 residues. The V and J ends lost 3 bases and 2 bases, in that order; junction bases with no gene match: 4.

The table lists this clonotype with many counts. The J gene is TRBJ2-2, the V gene TRBV5-6, with D uncertain. The CDR3 totals 13 residues. With 0 bases removed from V and 4 bases from J, the gap between germline ends came to 4 bases. Germline values: CDR1 SGHDT, CDR2 YYEEEE. This CDR3 is CASSLVGTGELFF. The CDR3 DNA sequence: TGTGCCAGCAGCTTGGTTGGCACCGGGGAGCTGTTTTTT.

This clonotype was seen a handful of times. The rearrangement links TRBV19 to TRBJ2-3; the D is unclear. Germline V gives CDR1 LNHDA, CDR2 SQIVND (reference sequence). Between the trimmed V and J ends, which lost 6 bases and 1 base, there was a span of 17 bases. The CDR3 consists of 16 residues. Written as DNA, the CDR3 is TGTGCCAGTAGCCCGGGCCCCAGCGAAGGCACAGATACGCAGTATTTT. Residues: CASSPGPSEGTDTQYF.

This clonotype was observed at least ten times. This chain joins TRBV20-1 and TRBJ2-7; tentatively, D is TRBD2 (6 bases). Trimming removed 3 bases from V and 2 bases from J, with 11 bases in between. The length of the CDR3 is 13 residues. CDR1 is DFQATT, CDR2 SNEGSKA, per germline (reference sequence). The CDR3 protein is CSASLREPYEQYF. CDR3 nucleotides: TGCAGTGCTAGCCTCCGGGAGCCCTACGAGCAGTACTTC.

This clonotype was detected ten times or more. V gene TRBV7-2 combines with J gene TRBJ2-7, with 12 bases identical to TRBD2. Germline V lookup: CDR1 SGHTA, CDR2 FQGNSA. This CDR3 comprises 16 residues. V gave up 4 bases and J gave up 0 bases; unmatched junction bases: 4. CDR3 DNA: TGTGCCAGCAGCTCCGGGACTAGCGGGTACTCCTACGAGCAGTACTTC. Translated, it gives CASSSGTSGYSYEQYF.

This clonotype showed up many times. The V gene is TRBV5-1, the J gene TRBJ2-7; 10 nucleotides align to TRBD2. The length of the CDR3 is 16 residues. The trim removed 0 bases at V and 3 bases at J, leaving 6 bases unmatched. The germline V gene encodes CDR1 SGHRS and CDR2 YFSETQ. CDR3 in amino acids: CASSLAPSGSVYEQYF. The CDR3 coding sequence is TGCGCCAGCAGCTTGGCCCCTAGCGGGAGTGTCTACGAGCAGTACTTC.

In this sample, this clonotype turned up many times. V and J are TRBV27 and TRBJ2-1; 14 nucleotides match TRBD2. In germline, CDR1 is MNHEY, CDR2 SMNVEV (reference sequence). The CDR3 loop spans 14 amino acids. Trimming at V came to 3 bases and at J to 12 bases, leaving 4 bases not matched to a gene. CDR3 residues: CASSLGLAGDSQFF. CDR3 sequence (DNA): TGTGCCAGCAGTTTGGGACTAGCGGGAGATTCGCAGTTCTTC.

This clonotype was seen many times. This chain joins TRBV20-1 and TRBJ2-5; no clear D. Germline CDR1 and CDR2: DFQATT and SNEGSKA (reference sequence). This CDR3 is 12 amino acids long. V lost 2 bases and J 4 bases, leaving 8 bases between the germline ends. The CDR3 sequence: CSARTATETQYF. Here the CDR3 DNA reads TGCAGTGCTAGAACGGCCACAGAGACCCAGTACTTC.

In this sample, this clonotype turned up many times. The gene calls are TRBV3-1 and TRBJ2-2; D perhaps matches TRBD1 (6 bases). Germline CDR1 LGHDT, CDR2 YNNKEL (reference sequence). The V gene lost 0 bases and the J gene lost 6 bases, with 14 bases spanning the gap. The CDR3 consists of 16 residues. The CDR3 region has the DNA TGTGCCAGCAGCCAAGAAGGGACACTCAGGGCCGGGGAGCTGTTTTTT. Protein sequence: CASSQEGTLRAGELFF.

This clonotype showed up many times. The rearrangement links TRBV2 to TRBJ2-3; D unresolved. Trimming took off 6 bases at V and 6 bases at J, with 16 bases between the two ends. CDR1 SNHLY and CDR2 FYNNEI come from the germline V gene. The CDR3 contains 14 residues. Here the CDR3 reads CASSDTSEEDTQYF. CDR3 coding DNA: TGTGCCAGCAGCGACACCTCTGAGGAGGATACGCAGTATTTT.